Below, 21 T cell receptor beta chains from the same sample are listed, as sequenced in a study of PD-L1 blockade in urothelial cancer. Time point in this sample: pretreatment peripheral blood. Repertoires were generated with immunoSEQ multiplex PCR, while TCRdb's copy carries only in-frame clones and drops some. Among fewer than 50,000 clones listed, more than 70% were seen once. The input for sequencing was PBMCs, taken around atezolizumab (anti-PD-L1) treatment. All receptors come from a donor aged 40 or older with urothelial cancer.

V is TRBV19 and J is TRBJ1-2; 8 nucleotides agree with TRBD1. The trim removed 6 bases at V and 4 bases at J, leaving 4 bases unmatched. Germline loops: CDR1 LNHDA, CDR2 SQIVND (reference sequence). This CDR3 spans 13 amino acids. The CDR3 bases are TGTGCCAGTAGGAGGACAGGGAGCTATGGCTACACCTTC. Encoded protein: CASRRTGSYGYTF.

The V gene is TRBV29-1, the J gene TRBJ2-1; the match to TRBD2 covers 14 bases. The trim removed 1 base at V and 3 bases at J, leaving 14 bases unmatched. Germline-derived CDR1 and CDR2 are SQVTM and ANQGSEA. CDR3 length: 20 residues. CDR3 region: CSVEGRKTSGRAGYYNEQFF. The CDR3 DNA sequence: TGCAGCGTTGAAGGCCGAAAGACTAGCGGGAGGGCTGGATACTACAATGAGCAGTTCTTC.

This chain joins TRBV7-6 and TRBJ1-2, with a possible D match to TRBD1 (6 bases). CDR1 SGHVS and CDR2 FNYEAQ come from the germline V gene. The germline V and J ends were trimmed by 5 bases and 4 bases, with 11 bases remaining between them. This CDR3 spans 13 amino acids. Written as DNA, the CDR3 is TGTGCCAGCAGCCTAACAGGGCTCTATGGCTACACCTTC. This sequence encodes CASSLTGLYGYTF.

This clone was detected once. The rearrangement joins TRBV11-2 to TRBJ1-2; 9 bases fit TRBD1. CDR1 is SGHAT and CDR2 is FQNNGV in the germline V gene. V shed 1 base, J shed 7 bases, and the junction held 4 bases outside the gene matches. This CDR3 has 14 residues. The DNA for the CDR3 is TGTGCCAGCAGCTTAGGGTGGGACAGGGTTGGCTACACCTTC. It specifies CASSLGWDRVGYTF.

The chain carries TRBV7-8 and TRBJ1-2; the match to TRBD1 covers 10 bases. Germline V lookup: CDR1 SGHVS, CDR2 FQNEAQ. V shed 1 base and J 8 bases; nucleotides not matched to a gene: 10. The CDR3 spans 16 residues. The CDR3 sequence: CASSLGAPGTGVGYTF. Here the CDR3 DNA reads TGTGCCAGCAGCTTAGGGGCACCCGGGACAGGGGTAGGCTACACCTTC.

This clone was detected only a few times. The J gene is TRBJ2-1, the V gene TRBV28, with 9 bases that match TRBD1. This CDR3 is 13 amino acids long. V shed 10 bases and J 9 bases; nucleotides not matched to a gene: 10. Germline V lookup: CDR1 MDHEN, CDR2 SYDVKM. This CDR3 is CATTGGGWGEQFF. CDR3 nucleotide sequence: TGTGCCACGACAGGGGGTGGTTGGGGTGAGCAGTTCTTC.

The DNA for the CDR3 is TGTGCCAGCAGCTTAGGGCTAGGGGACACCGGGGAGCTGTTTTTT. It encodes CASSLGLGDTGELFF. J is TRBJ2-2 and V is TRBV7-3; the D gene is possibly TRBD1 (5 bases). Germline CDR1 is SGHTA and CDR2 is FQGTGA. CDR3 length: 15 amino acids. Trimming stripped 2 bases from V and 3 bases from J, with 10 bases between.

The chain is built from TRBV28 and TRBJ2-7; 7 nucleotides line up with TRBD1. J lost 2 bases, V lost 7 bases, and 5 bases had no gene match. Germline V CDR1 and CDR2: MDHEN, SYDVKM. The CDR3 runs to 13 residues. The CDR3 region is CASKPGQTYEQYF. In DNA form, the CDR3 reads TGTGCCAGCAAACCGGGACAGACCTACGAGCAGTACTTC.

The chain is built from TRBV27 and TRBJ2-5; D possibly corresponds to TRBD2 (6 bases). Looked up from germline, CDR1 is MNHEY and CDR2 is SMNVEV (reference sequence). V lost 5 bases and J lost 7, with 14 bases in between. The CDR3 contains 13 residues. The CDR3 DNA reads TGTGCCAGCAGTCCCTCTCTGGGGGGGACCCAGTACTTC. It translates to CASSPSLGGTQYF.

The gene calls are TRBV10-2 and TRBJ1-5; TRBD1 matches 10 bases. J was trimmed by 6 bases and V by 6 bases; bases with no gene match: 5. CDR3 length: 14 amino acids. Germline V gene sequence: CDR1 WSHSY, CDR2 SAAADI. For the CDR3, the DNA is TGCGCCAGCAGGCTGGGACAGGGGACTCAGCCCCAGCATTTT. Amino acid sequence: CASRLGQGTQPQHF.

This chain uses TRBV6-6 with TRBJ1-3; TRBD1 matches 7 bases. The CDR3 consists of 16 residues. The germline CDR1 and CDR2 sequences are MNHNY and SVGAGI (reference sequence). J was trimmed by 4 bases and V by 6 bases; bases with no gene match: 12. CDR3 protein: CASSPGPGGQGNTIYF. In DNA form, the CDR3 reads TGTGCCAGCAGCCCAGGACCAGGGGGACAGGGAAACACCATATATTTT.

The V gene is TRBV27, the J gene TRBJ2-1; possible D gene TRBD2, 5 bases. Germline loops: CDR1 MNHEY, CDR2 SMNVEV (reference sequence). The V and J ends lost 8 bases and 8 bases respectively, with 19 bases between them. The CDR3 is 14 residues long. The CDR3 DNA reads TGTGCCAGCCCCAACCGCAGTCCCGGGGATGAGCAGTTCTTC. Translated: CASPNRSPGDEQFF.

DNA of the CDR3: TGTGCCAGCAGACCAACAGGGAACACTGAAGCTTTCTTT. It specifies CASRPTGNTEAFF. The rearrangement joins TRBV27 to TRBJ1-1; perhaps TRBD1 as D (5 bases). The CDR3 has 13 residues. V was shortened by 6 bases and J by 1 base, with 9 bases between the two germline ends. The germline gives CDR1 MNHEY, CDR2 SMNVEV (reference sequence).

This chain connects TRBV19 to TRBJ2-7, with 8 positions matching TRBD2. V was clipped by 6 bases and J by 2 bases; unmatched bases: 6. The germline CDR1 and CDR2 sequences are LNHDA and SQIVND (reference sequence). CDR3 size: 14 residues. The CDR3 loop reads CASSPGLVAYEQYF. The DNA for the CDR3 is TGTGCCAGTAGCCCGGGACTAGTCGCCTACGAGCAGTACTTC.

The sample holds one count of this clone. The CDR3 coding sequence is TGTGCCAGCAGCTTGGGGGGGGGATATAGCAATCAGCCCCAGCATTTT. Translating it yields CASSLGGGYSNQPQHF. J is TRBJ1-5 and V is TRBV5-6; D is possibly TRBD1 (5 bases). V was cut by 0 bases and J by 0 bases, with 10 bases left in between. The germline gives CDR1 SGHDT, CDR2 YYEEEE. This CDR3 has 16 residues.

This rearrangement joins TRBV28 to TRBJ2-7, with D maybe TRBD2 (7 bases). Trimming took 4 bases from V and 7 from J, leaving 20 bases between them. Germline CDR1 MDHEN, CDR2 SYDVKM. The CDR3 is made up of 15 amino acids. The CDR3 spells CASSWGGPGLGEQYF. In nucleotides, the CDR3 is TGTGCCAGCAGTTGGGGGGGCCCGGGGTTGGGTGAGCAGTACTTC.

The chain has TRBV7-3 and TRBJ2-5; D is possibly TRBD1 (6 bases). This CDR3 region has 13 residues. V shed 2 bases and J shed 7 bases, with 11 bases lying between them. Germline CDR1 reads SGHTA; CDR2 reads FQGTGA. CDR3 bases: TGTGCCAGCAGCTTAGGGTTCAGGGGGACCCAGTACTTC. Translating it yields CASSLGFRGTQYF.

The chain joins TRBV2 to TRBJ2-1, with 8 bases that match TRBD2. This CDR3 is built from 15 residues. In germline, CDR1 is SNHLY, CDR2 FYNNEI. The V and J ends lost 6 bases and 8 bases, in that order; junction bases with no gene match: 12. The CDR3 DNA sequence: TGTGCCAGCAGCGTAGCGGGACGGAACGTAGATGAGCAGTTCTTC. Translated, it gives CASSVAGRNVDEQFF.

CDR3 amino acids: CASSVEGTTTYEQYF. The CDR3 nucleotides read TGTGCCAGCAGCGTAGAGGGGACAACCACCTACGAGCAGTACTTC. The chain recombines TRBV9 with TRBJ2-7, with TRBD1 as a possible D gene (6 bases). The V gene's germline CDR1 is SGDLS and CDR2 YYNGEE. The CDR3 spans 15 residues. V lost 0 bases to trimming and J lost 2 bases, with 12 bases between them.

The table lists this clone with a few counts. The V and J genes are TRBV29-1 and TRBJ2-1; 11 bases line up with TRBD1. After removal of 4 bases from V and 6 bases from J, the junction contained 8 bases not matched to a gene. This CDR3 has 15 amino acids. Germline CDR1 reads SQVTM; CDR2 reads ANQGSEA. The CDR3 DNA follows: TGCAGCGTTGTAAGGGGACAGGGGGTGGTCAATGAGCAGTTCTTC. This encodes CSVVRGQGVVNEQFF.

The chain couples TRBV18 to TRBJ1-1, with 7 bases matching TRBD1. V lost 2 bases to trimming and J lost 6 bases; unmatched junction nucleotides: 6. Germline CDR1 reads KGHSH; CDR2 reads LQKENI. The CDR3 runs to 14 residues. CDR3 residues: CASSPVTGLAEAFF. The CDR3 bases are TGTGCCAGCTCACCAGTGACAGGGCTGGCTGAAGCTTTCTTT.